This TCR beta chain originates from a study of circulating CD8 cells and anti-PD-1 response in melanoma. Broader study findings: At M1, fewer than 8% of TRB clonotypes appeared in multiple subsets.

From live CD3+CD8+TCRalphabeta+ cells, four PD-1 and/or TIGIT subsets were sorted. TCR libraries were prepared from about 16 ng of total RNA with the QIAseq Immune Repertoire TCR panel. MiXCR was run by TCRdb on the reads, yielding one entry per CDR3 protein. The table lists about 1,100 distinct CDR3 sequences, roughly 8.8% of them singletons. This clonotype is large (0.1 to 1%) in the sample. Its target is not known. Germline V gene sequence: CDR1 MNHEY, CDR2 SMNVEV (reference sequence). After removal of 1 base from V and 5 bases from J, the junction contained 8 bases not matched to a gene. The CDR3 length is 16 residues.

Material: CD8+ T cells from PBMCs, obtained at baseline or after one month of anti-PD-1 therapy (not recorded which). This chain connects TRBV27 to TRBJ2-7; TRBD2 agrees at 10 bases. This receptor was obtained from a human donor with melanoma. The CDR3 here is CASSLFPSGGGNEQYF. CDR3 bases: TGTGCCAGCAGTTTATTTCCTAGCGGGGGCGGGAACGAGCAGTACTTC.